Presented here are 28 T cell receptor beta chains from one specimen sequenced in a study of OX40 agonist ivuxolimab in advanced cancers. The library was built by means of the immunoSEQ multiplex PCR assay. Imported from immuneACCESS, the table was reduced by TCRdb to in-frame sequences with V and J called. These copies leave out some clones; in studies compared against another copy, an unresolved V gene accounts for under half, and the cause of the remainder is not known. This sample has tens of thousands of clones in its table, and 80% to 90% of those were observed once. The top ten clonotypes cover around 2.1% of the sample. Sequencing used CD4+ or CD8+ T cells sorted from blood, obtained in a trial of the OX40 agonist ivuxolimab. Source of these receptors: an adult with an advanced solid tumor such as melanoma, head and neck, liver or kidney cancer.

This clone was recorded only once. The gene calls are TRBV28 and TRBJ1-2, with D possibly matching TRBD1 (6 bases). Looked up from germline, CDR1 is MDHEN and CDR2 is SYDVKM. The V end was cut by 10 bases, the J end by 7 bases, with 16 bases between. The CDR3 consists of 12 residues. CDR3 sequence (DNA): TGTGCCACCACAGGGAATAGAGCTGGCTACACCTTC. Protein: CATTGNRAGYTF.

J is TRBJ1-5 and V is TRBV28; the D gene is possibly TRBD1 (5 bases). The CDR3 is 15 residues long. V gave up 8 bases and J gave up 3 bases, with 17 bases separating them. CDR1 MDHEN and CDR2 SYDVKM come from the germline V gene. The CDR3: CASRRGAGDNQPQHF. The DNA for the CDR3 is TGTGCCAGCCGCCGTGGGGCAGGCGACAATCAGCCCCAGCATTTT.

The chain is built from TRBV7-2 and TRBJ2-7; D perhaps matches TRBD1 (6 bases). Trimming shortened V by 3 bases and J by 0 bases, and 12 bases separated the two germline ends. CDR1 and CDR2 from the germline V gene are SGHTA and FQGNSA. The CDR3 is made up of 15 amino acids. CDR3 nucleotide sequence: TGTGCCAGCAGCTTTGACAGGTATCGCTCCTACGAGCAGTACTTC. This codes for CASSFDRYRSYEQYF. Looking up the rest from reference TRBV7-2 and TRBJ2-7 gives the full variable domain: GAGVSQSPSNKVTEKGKDVELRCDPISGHTALYWYRQSLGQGLEFLIYFQGNSAPDKSGLPSDRFSAERTGGSVSTLTIQRTQQEDSAVYLCASSFDRYRSYEQYFGPGTRLTVT.

The DNA of the CDR3 is TGTGCCAGCAGTTTGGTTTCGGCTAGCCGGCGGGGCTACGAGCAGTACTTC. Its protein is CASSLVSASRRGYEQYF. The chain couples TRBV27 to TRBJ2-7; perhaps TRBD2 as D (6 bases). Trimming took 3 bases from V and 3 from J, leaving 21 bases between them. The CDR3 totals 17 residues. Germline V gene lookup returns CDR1 MNHEY and CDR2 SMNVEV (reference sequence).

The CDR3 DNA follows: TGTGCTAGTGGTACTTTGAACACCGGGGAGCTGTTTTTT. Protein: CASGTLNTGELFF. This sequence joins TRBV12-5 and TRBJ2-2, with no clear D. The CDR3 totals 13 residues. CDR1 is LGHNT and CDR2 is FRNRAP in the germline V gene. V dropped 5 bases and J dropped 1 base, with 5 bases sitting between them.

The V gene is TRBV11-2, the J gene TRBJ1-1; 8 bases line up with TRBD1. CDR1 and CDR2 (germline): SGHAT, FQNNGV. This CDR3 is 14 amino acids long. V lost 4 bases to trimming and J lost 5 bases; unmatched junction nucleotides: 6. CDR3 sequence: CASSSRTGWTEAFF. CDR3 sequence (DNA): TGTGCCAGCAGCTCCCGGACAGGGTGGACTGAAGCTTTCTTT.

This chain joins TRBV20-1 and TRBJ1-6; no clear D gene. Germline V gene data show CDR1 as DFQATT and CDR2 as SNEGSKA (reference sequence). There are 11 residues in the CDR3. Trimming pared 6 bases from V and 12 bases from J, leaving 12 bases between. The CDR3 DNA reads TGCAGTGCGGGCCCCGGGGAACCCCTCCACTTT. This gives the protein CSAGPGEPLHF.

The V and J genes are TRBV19 and TRBJ2-7, with 12 bases that match TRBD1. The CDR3 is made up of 14 amino acids. V dropped 4 bases and J dropped 6; count of bases not matched to a gene: 4. From germline, CDR1 is LNHDA and CDR2 SQIVND (reference sequence). The CDR3 protein is CASSTSGQGAEQYF. CDR3 DNA sequence: TGTGCCAGTAGTACCTCGGGACAGGGGGCCGAGCAGTACTTC. Looking up the rest from reference TRBV19 and TRBJ2-7 gives the full variable domain: DGGITQSPKYLFRKEGQNVTLSCEQNLNHDAMYWYRQDPGQGLRLIYYSQIVNDFQKGDIAEGYSVSREKKESFPLTVTSAQKNPTAFYLCASSTSGQGAEQYFGPGTRLTVT.

The count of this clone is one. The gene calls are TRBV28 and TRBJ1-1; the D gene is possibly TRBD1 (6 bases). The length of the CDR3 is 15 residues. V dropped 5 bases and J dropped 4 bases, with 17 bases sitting between them. Germline lookup yields CDR1 MDHEN and CDR2 SYDVKM. The CDR3, as DNA: TGTGCCAGCAGTCCTCACAGGGCGGGGGGCACTGAAGCTTTCTTT. Translation gives CASSPHRAGGTEAFF.

This chain connects TRBV2 to TRBJ1-4; 8 positions agree with TRBD1. Per the germline V gene, CDR1 is SNHLY and CDR2 is FYNNEI. J gave up 3 bases and V 5 bases, and 2 bases lay outside the gene matches. The CDR3 length is 14 residues. CDR3 bases: TGTGCCAGCAGTTCACAGGGGGCTAATGAAAAACTGTTTTTT. It codes for CASSSQGANEKLFF.

The chain uses TRBV29-1 and TRBJ2-7; 10 bases are shared with TRBD1. V dropped 7 bases and J dropped 6; count of bases not matched to a gene: 6. The germline V gene encodes CDR1 SQVTM and CDR2 ANQGSEA. The CDR3 contains 12 residues. CDR3 bases: TGCAGCGCAGACAGGGGGCCCGGCGAGCAGTACTTC. Translation: CSADRGPGEQYF.

This clone has just one count. V is TRBV11-3 and J is TRBJ1-2; D gene uncertain. V lost 5 bases, J lost 1 base, and 14 bases lay in between. The germline gives CDR1 SGHNT, CDR2 YENEEA. This CDR3 region has 15 residues. CDR3: CASSVRRISNYGYTF. For the CDR3, the DNA is TGTGCCAGCAGCGTACGTAGAATTAGTAACTATGGCTACACCTTC.

This clone was picked up one time. The chain has TRBV7-9 and TRBJ1-2; 7 bases align to TRBD1. Losses at the gene ends were 2 bases for V and 5 bases for J; bases not matched to a gene: 8. Germline values: CDR1 SEHNR, CDR2 FQNEAQ (reference sequence). This CDR3 has 15 amino acids. The CDR3 nucleotides are TGTGCCAGCAGCTTAAGCGGGACAGAGGTTTATGGCTACACCTTC. This encodes CASSLSGTEVYGYTF.

The rearrangement uses TRBV11-1 and TRBJ2-1; 7 bases map to TRBD1. The CDR3 totals 14 residues. With 5 bases clipped from V and 5 bases from J, the junction kept 6 bases outside the gene matches. Per the germline V gene, CDR1 is SGHAT and CDR2 is FQDESV (reference sequence). CDR3 bases: TGTGCCAGCAGCCGCGCCGACAGGGACAATGAGCAGTTCTTC. It yields the protein CASSRADRDNEQFF.

This clone has a handful of counts. The J gene is TRBJ2-1, the V gene TRBV7-2; weak D call: TRBD1 (5 bases). V shed 3 bases and J shed 7 bases, with 22 bases lying between them. Germline lookup yields CDR1 SGHTA and CDR2 FQGNSA. The CDR3 sequence is 17 residues long. The CDR3 nucleotides are TGTGCCAGCAGCTTCCGACAGACGGAATCAGAAGCGAATGAGCAGTTCTTC. Translating it yields CASSFRQTESEANEQFF. The full variable domain, in which reference TRBV7-2 and TRBJ2-1 provide the parts outside the CDR3, is GAGVSQSPSNKVTEKGKDVELRCDPISGHTALYWYRQSLGQGLEFLIYFQGNSAPDKSGLPSDRFSAERTGGSVSTLTIQRTQQEDSAVYLCASSFRQTESEANEQFFGPGTRLTVL.

V and J are TRBV7-9 and TRBJ2-7; 9 positions match TRBD1. The V gene's germline CDR1 is SEHNR and CDR2 FQNEAQ (reference sequence). This CDR3 spans 15 amino acids. Unmatched junction bases numbered 8, after V lost 6 bases and J lost 2 bases. The CDR3 sequence is CASSSPGQGTYEQYF. In DNA form, the CDR3 reads TGTGCCAGCAGTTCGCCGGGACAGGGAACCTACGAGCAGTACTTC.

The chain is built from TRBV6-5 and TRBJ1-1; D unresolved. Deletions cut 2 bases from V and 7 bases from J, with 5 bases between. This CDR3 contains 11 residues. CDR1 is MNHEY, CDR2 SVGAGI, per germline. The DNA for the CDR3 is TGTGCCAGCAGTTACAATGGTGAAGCTTTCTTT. The encoded protein is CASSYNGEAFF.

The V call is TRBV19, the J call TRBJ1-5; perhaps TRBD1 as D (5 bases). Germline V gives CDR1 LNHDA, CDR2 SQIVND (reference sequence). The CDR3 is 12 amino acids. Trimming took 4 bases from V and 6 from J, leaving 7 bases between them. The CDR3 coding sequence is TGTGCCAGTAGTAAGGGGTCTCAGCCCCAGCATTTT. Encoded protein: CASSKGSQPQHF. The whole variable domain, filled in from reference TRBV19 and TRBJ1-5, reads DGGITQSPKYLFRKEGQNVTLSCEQNLNHDAMYWYRQDPGQGLRLIYYSQIVNDFQKGDIAEGYSVSREKKESFPLTVTSAQKNPTAFYLCASSKGSQPQHFGDGTRLSIL.

This chain links TRBV28 with TRBJ1-5; 7 bases are shared with TRBD1. This CDR3 has 16 amino acids. With V trimmed by 7 bases and J by 4 bases, 13 bases remained unmatched. Germline lookup yields CDR1 MDHEN and CDR2 SYDVKM. As DNA, the CDR3 is TGTGCCAGCACCGTGTGGGGCCAGGGGGTAAATCAGCCCCAGCATTTT. Translating it yields CASTVWGQGVNQPQHF.

The DNA of the CDR3 is TGTGCCAGCAGGAAGACAGGGGTTTGGCCAGATACGCAGTATTTT. Protein sequence: CASRKTGVWPDTQYF. The rearrangement joins TRBV6-1 to TRBJ2-3, with TRBD1 identical over 8 bases. With V trimmed by 6 bases and J by 4 bases, 9 bases remained unmatched. The CDR3 spans 15 residues. Germline-derived CDR1 and CDR2 are MNHNS and SASEGT.

The chain recombines TRBV7-6 with TRBJ2-7; maybe TRBD2 (6 bases). The V and J ends lost 2 bases and 6 bases respectively, with 14 bases between them. This CDR3 region has 14 residues. Germline loops: CDR1 SGHVS, CDR2 FNYEAQ. Written as DNA, the CDR3 is TGTGCCAGCAGCTTAATGGGGAGGACGGGCGAGCAGTACTTC. Its translation is CASSLMGRTGEQYF. Drawing the rest from reference TRBV7-6 and TRBJ2-7, the complete variable domain is GAGVSQSPRYKVTKRGQDVALRCDPISGHVSLYWYRQALGQGPEFLTYFNYEAQQDKSGLPNDRFSAERPEGSISTLTIQRTEQRDSAMYRCASSLMGRTGEQYFGPGTRLTVT.

The genes are TRBV28 and TRBJ1-5, with 7 positions matching TRBD1. Germline assignment: CDR1 MDHEN and CDR2 SYDVKM. The V segment lost 10 bases and the J segment 11 bases; nucleotides outside the gene matches: 14. The CDR3 is made up of 13 amino acids. CDR3 nucleotides: TGTGCCACCGCCCTGGGACAGTTTAAAGCCCAGCATTTT. It encodes CATALGQFKAQHF. Combining the CDR3 with reference TRBV28 and TRBJ1-5 gives the whole variable domain DVKVTQSSRYLVKRTGEKVFLECVQDMDHENMFWYRQDPGLGLRLIYFSYDVKMKEKGDIPEGYSVSREKKERFSLILESASTNQTSMYLCATALGQFKAQHFGDGTRLSIL.

This chain connects TRBV7-8 to TRBJ2-1, with 8 bases aligning to TRBD2. The germline V gene encodes CDR1 SGHVS and CDR2 FQNEAQ. Unmatched junction bases numbered 10, after V lost 1 base and J lost 8 bases. CDR3 length: 16 amino acids. In DNA form, the CDR3 reads TGTGCCAGCAGCTTAGGCCGGGGGGGGCCTTGGGATGAGCAGTTCTTC. Amino acid sequence: CASSLGRGGPWDEQFF.

The chain couples TRBV27 to TRBJ1-1; D possibly corresponds to TRBD1 (5 bases). Trimming removed 6 bases at V and 3 bases at J, with 14 bases between. The CDR3 sequence is 14 residues long. From germline, CDR1 is MNHEY and CDR2 SMNVEV (reference sequence). The CDR3 loop reads CASRGDVVDTEAFF. The CDR3 DNA reads as TGTGCCAGCAGAGGGGACGTTGTGGACACTGAAGCTTTCTTT.

This chain joins TRBV10-1 and TRBJ2-7; D is uncertain. Trimming shortened V by 8 bases and J by 6 bases, and 14 bases separated the two germline ends. This CDR3 is 12 amino acids long. CDR1 is WNHNN and CDR2 is SYGVQD in the germline V gene (reference sequence). The chain's CDR3 is CASGSGNGEQYF. CDR3 DNA: TGCGCCAGCGGGTCGGGTAACGGCGAGCAGTACTTC.

The V call is TRBV11-1, the J call TRBJ2-2, with TRBD1 identical over 8 bases. The CDR3 totals 18 residues. J gave up 6 bases and V 0 bases, and 12 bases lay outside the gene matches. CDR1 and CDR2 (germline): SGHAT, FQDESV (reference sequence). The CDR3 bases are TGTGCCAGCAGCTTAGCTTCCTGGACAGGGAAGTTCGCCGGGGAGCTGTTTTTT. Its protein product is CASSLASWTGKFAGELFF.

This clone is medium-sized. The chain has TRBV9 and TRBJ2-1; 10 nucleotides align to TRBD1. From germline, CDR1 is SGDLS and CDR2 YYNGEE. This CDR3 has 16 residues. The V segment lost 0 bases and the J segment 8 bases; nucleotides outside the gene matches: 8. The CDR3 here is CASSVAPGTGVYEQFF. The DNA of the CDR3 is TGTGCCAGCAGCGTAGCTCCGGGGACAGGGGTCTATGAGCAGTTCTTC.

The V gene is TRBV19, the J gene TRBJ1-2; 7 bases map to TRBD1. The germline V gene has CDR1 LNHDA and CDR2 SQIVND (reference sequence). With 3 bases clipped from V and 4 bases from J, the junction kept 8 bases outside the gene matches. This CDR3 comprises 15 residues. CDR3 region: CASSINGQEGYGYTF. The CDR3 DNA follows: TGTGCCAGTAGTATTAACGGACAGGAAGGCTATGGCTACACCTTC.